This TCR beta chain was recovered during a study of blood T cells in healthy people across ages. Broader study findings: Both naive CD4+ cell counts and diversity were greater in long-lived donors than in aged donors. In the absence of known donor CMV status, changes in expanded clonotypes were possibly confounded.

Each donor gave around 9.3 milliliters of peripheral blood. The V gene end was trimmed by 4 bases and the J gene end by 4 bases; junction bases not matched to a gene: 7. CDR3 size: 14 residues. Germline V CDR1 and CDR2: SQVTM, ANQGSEA. Together with a sample-barcoded 5' primer, a J-beta primer mix was included in a second PCR lasting roughly 6 to 12 cycles. Every sample gave at least 3 million paired-end reads containing CDR3. TCRdb called the 5' RACE reads again in MiXCR, with one record for every CDR3 protein. The data contain about 1.8 million distinct CDR3 sequences, roughly 49% of them singletons. Concerning this clonotype: Its antigen is not identified.

Sequencing was carried out using blood. The chain uses TRBV29-1 and TRBJ1-2, with 9 bases lining up with TRBD1. The TCR sequence derives from a woman aged 40 to 50 in good health. The CDR3 nucleotides are TGCAGCGTTGTTTCGGGACAGGGAGTCTATGGCTACACCTTC. Its protein is CSVVSGQGVYGYTF.